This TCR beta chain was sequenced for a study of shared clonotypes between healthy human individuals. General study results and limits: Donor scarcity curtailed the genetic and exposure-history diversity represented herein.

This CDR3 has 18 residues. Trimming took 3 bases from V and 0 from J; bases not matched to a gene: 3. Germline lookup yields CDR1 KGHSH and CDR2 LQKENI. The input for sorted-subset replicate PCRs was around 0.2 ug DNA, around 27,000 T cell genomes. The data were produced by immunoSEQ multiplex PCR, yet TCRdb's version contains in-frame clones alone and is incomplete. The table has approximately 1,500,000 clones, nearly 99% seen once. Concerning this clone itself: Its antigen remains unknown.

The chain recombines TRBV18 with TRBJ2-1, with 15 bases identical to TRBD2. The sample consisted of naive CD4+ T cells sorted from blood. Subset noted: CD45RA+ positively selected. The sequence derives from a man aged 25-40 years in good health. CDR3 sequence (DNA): TGTGCCAGCTCACCGGGACTAGCGGGAGGAATCTCCTACAATGAGCAGTTCTTC. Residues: CASSPGLAGGISYNEQFF.